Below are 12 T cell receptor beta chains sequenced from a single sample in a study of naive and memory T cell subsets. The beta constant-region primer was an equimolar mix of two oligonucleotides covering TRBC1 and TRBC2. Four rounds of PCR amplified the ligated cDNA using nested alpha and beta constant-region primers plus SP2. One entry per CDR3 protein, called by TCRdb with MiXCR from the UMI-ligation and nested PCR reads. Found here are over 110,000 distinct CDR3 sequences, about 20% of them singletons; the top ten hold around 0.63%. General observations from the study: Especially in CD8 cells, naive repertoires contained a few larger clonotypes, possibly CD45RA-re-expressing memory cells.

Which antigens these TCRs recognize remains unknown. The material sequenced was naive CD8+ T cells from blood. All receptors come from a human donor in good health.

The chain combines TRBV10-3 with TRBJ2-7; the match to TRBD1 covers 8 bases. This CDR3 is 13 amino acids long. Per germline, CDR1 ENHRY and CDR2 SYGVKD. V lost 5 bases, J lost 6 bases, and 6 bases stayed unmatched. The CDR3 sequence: CAISPGTGPEQYF. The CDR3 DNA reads TGTGCCATCAGTCCCGGGACAGGCCCCGAGCAGTACTTC.

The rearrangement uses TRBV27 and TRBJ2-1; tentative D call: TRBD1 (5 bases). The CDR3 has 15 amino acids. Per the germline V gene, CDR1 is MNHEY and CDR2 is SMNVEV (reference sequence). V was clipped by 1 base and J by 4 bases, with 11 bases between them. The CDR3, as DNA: TGTGCCAGCAGTTTATTAGGGGAAGGGTACAATGAGCAGTTCTTC. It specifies CASSLLGEGYNEQFF.

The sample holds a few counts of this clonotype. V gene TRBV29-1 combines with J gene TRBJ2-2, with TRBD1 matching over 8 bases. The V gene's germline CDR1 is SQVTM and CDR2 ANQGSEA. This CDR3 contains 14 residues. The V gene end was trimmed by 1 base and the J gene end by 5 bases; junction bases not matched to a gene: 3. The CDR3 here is CSVEGGQATGELFF. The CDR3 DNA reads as TGCAGCGTTGAAGGGGGACAGGCGACCGGGGAGCTGTTTTTT.

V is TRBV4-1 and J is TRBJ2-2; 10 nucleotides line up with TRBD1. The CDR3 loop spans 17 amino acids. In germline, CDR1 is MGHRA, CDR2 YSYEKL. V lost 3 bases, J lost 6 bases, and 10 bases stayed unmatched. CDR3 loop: CASSHEGGQGFSGELFF. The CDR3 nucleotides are TGCGCCAGCAGCCACGAGGGGGGACAGGGGTTCTCCGGGGAGCTGTTTTTT.

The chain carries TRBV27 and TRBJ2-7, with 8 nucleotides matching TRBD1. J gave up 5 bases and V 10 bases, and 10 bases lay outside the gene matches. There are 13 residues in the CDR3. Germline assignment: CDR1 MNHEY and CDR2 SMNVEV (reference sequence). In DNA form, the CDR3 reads TGTGCCACAAATCGGACAGGGCTCCACGAGCAGTACTTC. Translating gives CATNRTGLHEQYF.

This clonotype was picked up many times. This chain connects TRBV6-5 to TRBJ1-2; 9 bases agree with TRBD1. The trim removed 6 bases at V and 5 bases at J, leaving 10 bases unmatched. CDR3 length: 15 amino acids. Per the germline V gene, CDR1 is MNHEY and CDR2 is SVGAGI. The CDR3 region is CASSPAGQGTYGYTF. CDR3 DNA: TGTGCCAGCAGCCCAGCTGGACAGGGGACTTATGGCTACACCTTC.

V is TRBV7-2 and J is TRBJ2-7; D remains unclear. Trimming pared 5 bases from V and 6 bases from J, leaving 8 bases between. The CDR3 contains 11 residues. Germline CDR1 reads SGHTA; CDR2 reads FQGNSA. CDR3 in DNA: TGTGCCAGCAGCGTGACGGGCGAGCAGTACTTC. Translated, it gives CASSVTGEQYF. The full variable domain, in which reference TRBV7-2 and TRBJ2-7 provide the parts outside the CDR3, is GAGVSQSPSNKVTEKGKDVELRCDPISGHTALYWYRQSLGQGLEFLIYFQGNSAPDKSGLPSDRFSAERTGGSVSTLTIQRTQQEDSAVYLCASSVTGEQYFGPGTRLTVT.

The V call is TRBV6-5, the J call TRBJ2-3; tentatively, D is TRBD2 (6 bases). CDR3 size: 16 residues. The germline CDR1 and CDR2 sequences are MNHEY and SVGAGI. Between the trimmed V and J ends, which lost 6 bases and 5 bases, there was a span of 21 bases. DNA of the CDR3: TGTGCCAGCAGCCCGGGGGTGCGGGAAGGGATAGATACGCAGTATTTT. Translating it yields CASSPGVREGIDTQYF.

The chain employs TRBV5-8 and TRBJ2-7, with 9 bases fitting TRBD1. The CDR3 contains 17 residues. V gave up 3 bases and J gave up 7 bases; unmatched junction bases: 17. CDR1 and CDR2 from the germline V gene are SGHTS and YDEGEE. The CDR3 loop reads CASSYRDRARGEQEQYF. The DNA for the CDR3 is TGTGCCAGCAGCTACAGGGACAGGGCCCGGGGGGAGCAGGAGCAGTACTTC.

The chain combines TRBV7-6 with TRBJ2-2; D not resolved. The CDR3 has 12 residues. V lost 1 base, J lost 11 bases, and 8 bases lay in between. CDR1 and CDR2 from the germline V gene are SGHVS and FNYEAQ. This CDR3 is CASSLGGSELFF. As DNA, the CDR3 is TGTGCCAGCAGCTTAGGAGGCTCTGAGCTGTTTTTT.

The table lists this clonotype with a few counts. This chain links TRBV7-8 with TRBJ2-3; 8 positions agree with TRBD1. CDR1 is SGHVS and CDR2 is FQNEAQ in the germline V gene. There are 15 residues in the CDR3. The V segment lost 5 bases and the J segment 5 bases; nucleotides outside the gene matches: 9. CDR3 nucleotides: TGTGCCAGCAGCCCAAGGACAGGGTGGCAAGATACGCAGTATTTT. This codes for CASSPRTGWQDTQYF.

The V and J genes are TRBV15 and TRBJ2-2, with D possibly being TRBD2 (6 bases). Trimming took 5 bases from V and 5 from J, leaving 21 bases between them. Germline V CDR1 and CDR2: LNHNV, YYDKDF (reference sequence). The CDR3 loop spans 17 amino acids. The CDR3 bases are TGTGCCACCAGCGGAGGGTTGGCGGAGATACAAACCGGGGAGCTGTTTTTT. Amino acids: CATSGGLAEIQTGELFF.